Below are 28 T cell receptor beta chains sequenced from a single sample in a study of T cells in Graves' hyperthyroidism and ophthalmopathy. From RNA transcripts, TCR beta CDR3 regions were amplified. The HTBI primer set served for first-round RT-PCR of the TCR CDR3. A single record per CDR3 protein comes from TCRdb applying MiXCR to the multiplex PCR reads. Among 360,000 or so distinct CDR3 sequences, approximately 19% were seen once, and the ten largest hold 3.7%. The sequencing input was blood. The receptors derive from a woman younger than 30 with Graves' hyperthyroidism.

This clonotype showed up many times. In DNA form, the CDR3 reads TGCGCCAGCAGCCTGCAGACAGATTCCTACGAGCAGTACTTC. This translates into CASSLQTDSYEQYF. The chain combines TRBV4-1 with TRBJ2-7; TRBD1 is a possible D gene (5 bases). The CDR3 has 14 amino acids. CDR1 MGHRA and CDR2 YSYEKL come from the germline V gene. V was shortened by 4 bases and J by 1 base, with 11 bases between the two germline ends.

This clonotype appeared many times. This chain connects TRBV5-1 to TRBJ1-2; possibly TRBD1 for D (5 bases). The CDR3 contains 14 residues. V was trimmed by 5 bases and J by 3 bases, leaving 14 bases between them. Per the germline V gene, CDR1 is SGHRS and CDR2 is YFSETQ. DNA of the CDR3: TGCGCCAGCAGGATCAACCAAGGGGACTATGGCTACACCTTC. It specifies CASRINQGDYGYTF.

This clonotype was found once. The rearrangement links TRBV6-5 to TRBJ1-1; D not certain. CDR1 and CDR2 from the germline V gene are MNHEY and SVGAGI. Between the trimmed V and J ends, which lost 3 bases and 1 base, there was a span of 9 bases. The CDR3 consists of 14 residues. In nucleotides, the CDR3 is TGTGCCAGCAGTTATCCCGCCAGGAACACTGAAGCTTTCTTT. It yields the protein CASSYPARNTEAFF.

This clonotype was counted at least ten times. The V and J genes are TRBV5-1 and TRBJ1-2, with 7 bases identical to TRBD1. This CDR3 has 15 residues. Germline values: CDR1 SGHRS, CDR2 YFSETQ. The V gene end was trimmed by 0 bases and the J gene end by 2 bases; junction bases not matched to a gene: 4. This CDR3 is CASSLDGTANYGYTF. CDR3 nucleotides: TGCGCCAGCAGCTTGGATGGGACAGCCAACTATGGCTACACCTTC. The entire variable domain, with the rest obtained from reference TRBV5-1 and TRBJ1-2, is as follows: KAGVTQTPRYLIKTRGQQVTLSCSPISGHRSVSWYQQTPGQGLQFLFEYFSETQRNKGNFPGRFSGRQFSNSRSEMNVSTLELGDSALYLCASSLDGTANYGYTFGSGTRLTVV.

This clonotype occurred a few times. The chain employs TRBV4-1 and TRBJ1-2; D gene ambiguous. The CDR3 consists of 14 residues. The V and J ends lost 1 base and 6 bases respectively, with 12 bases between them. The germline V gene encodes CDR1 MGHRA and CDR2 YSYEKL. Here the CDR3 reads CASSQGLDVHGYTF. The DNA of the CDR3 is TGCGCCAGCAGCCAAGGTCTGGACGTCCATGGCTACACCTTC.

This clonotype was picked up many times. The chain joins TRBV4-2 to TRBJ2-7; D might be TRBD2 (7 bases). This CDR3 is built from 15 residues. Germline lookup yields CDR1 LGHNA and CDR2 YNFKEQ. The V and J ends lost 0 bases and 4 bases respectively, with 13 bases between them. CDR3 sequence reads: CASSQDQKGGYEQYF. In DNA, the CDR3 is TGTGCCAGCAGCCAAGATCAGAAGGGGGGGTACGAGCAGTACTTC.

This clonotype was seen many times. Lacking the conserved final phenylalanine or tryptophan, this CDR3 likely reflects a read error. The chain uses TRBV13 and TRBJ1-1; 9 nucleotides align to TRBD1. Trimming cost V 5 bases and J 4 bases; bases outside gene matches: 26. Per germline, CDR1 PRHDT and CDR2 FYEKMQ (reference sequence). The CDR3 runs to 21 residues. The CDR3 spells CASSASGQGRPLYGWGTEAFL. The CDR3 coding sequence is TGTGCCAGCAGCGCATCAGGACAGGGGCGACCCTTATATGGGTGGGGCACTGAAGCTTTCCTT.

This chain joins TRBV20-1 and TRBJ2-4; D uncertain. V was pared by 3 bases and J by 2 bases, with 11 bases between. Germline lookup yields CDR1 DFQATT and CDR2 SNEGSKA (reference sequence). This CDR3 is 14 amino acids long. The CDR3 here is CSARNTVTKNIQYF. In DNA form, the CDR3 reads TGCAGTGCTAGGAATACCGTAACCAAAAACATTCAGTACTTC.

In this sample, this clonotype turned up many times. The gene calls are TRBV19 and TRBJ1-1, with D unresolved. Germline V gives CDR1 LNHDA, CDR2 SQIVND (reference sequence). The CDR3 contains 13 residues. Trimming pared 2 bases from V and 1 base from J, leaving 5 bases between. The CDR3 is CASSISPNTEAFF. CDR3 sequence (DNA): TGTGCCAGTAGTATATCCCCGAACACTGAAGCTTTCTTT.

This clonotype was picked up many times. The chain employs TRBV6-1 and TRBJ2-7, with D perhaps matching TRBD1 (5 bases). With 2 bases removed from V and 2 bases from J, the gap between germline ends came to 7 bases. Germline loops: CDR1 MNHNS, CDR2 SASEGT. This CDR3 spans 13 amino acids. CDR3 loop: CASSEQGTYEQYF. The CDR3 DNA reads TGTGCCAGCAGTGAACAGGGAACCTACGAGCAGTACTTC.

Many counts were recorded for this clonotype. This chain uses TRBV11-2 with TRBJ2-5, with D unclear. V was pared by 5 bases and J by 5 bases, with 9 bases between. Germline CDR1 SGHAT, CDR2 FQNNGV. The CDR3 covers 12 residues. This CDR3 reads CASSQHSETQYF. CDR3 sequence (DNA): TGTGCCAGCAGCCAACACTCGGAGACCCAGTACTTC.

The chain employs TRBV14 and TRBJ2-5; perhaps TRBD2 as D (6 bases). Germline V gives CDR1 SGHDN, CDR2 FVKESK. Trimming left V 3 bases short and J 5 bases short, with 13 bases between. The CDR3 has 14 amino acids. The DNA of the CDR3 is TGTGCCAGCAGCCACCTACTAGCCTCGGAGACCCAGTACTTC. Encoded protein: CASSHLLASETQYF. The variable domain in full, with the rest retrieved from reference TRBV14 and TRBJ2-5, is EAGVTQFPSHSVIEKGQTVTLRCDPISGHDNLYWYRRVMGKEIKFLLHFVKESKQDESGMPNNRFLAERTGGTYSTLKVQPAELEDSGVYFCASSHLLASETQYFGPGTRLLVL.

In this sample, this clonotype turned up many times. Just one base apart from a much larger clone, this may be a read error. A read error is likely, as this CDR3 ends without the conserved phenylalanine or tryptophan. The chain is built from TRBV2 and TRBJ1-2; no definite D call. The ends were cut back, 3 bases at V and 4 bases at J, with 21 bases in the middle. CDR1 and CDR2 (germline): SNHLY, FYNNEI. The CDR3 loop spans 17 amino acids. Here the CDR3 DNA reads TGTGCCAGCAGTGATTTAAGGATGGGGAAAGGAGTCTATGGCTACACCTCC. The encoded protein is CASSDLRMGKGVYGYTS.

V and J are TRBV6-1 and TRBJ1-1; no clear D. Trimming removed 6 bases at V and 5 bases at J, with 16 bases between. The CDR3 has 14 residues. Germline V gene sequence: CDR1 MNHNS, CDR2 SASEGT. CDR3 loop: CASSITTIRTEAFF. CDR3 coding DNA: TGTGCCAGCAGCATCACAACAATAAGGACTGAAGCTTTCTTT.

Only a few counts were recorded for this clonotype. This sequence joins TRBV9 and TRBJ2-2, with 9 bases fitting TRBD2. The CDR3 is 16 residues long. CDR1 and CDR2 from the germline V gene are SGDLS and YYNGEE. V shed 4 bases and J 2 bases; nucleotides not matched to a gene: 6. CDR3 sequence: CASSTASGVNTGELFF. CDR3 coding DNA: TGTGCCAGCAGCACCGCTAGCGGGGTTAACACCGGGGAGCTGTTTTTT.

The sample holds many counts of this clonotype. This rearrangement joins TRBV6-1 to TRBJ2-6; possible D gene TRBD1, 5 bases. The CDR3 runs 16 residues. Between the trimmed V and J ends, which lost 3 bases and 0 bases, there was a span of 9 bases. Per germline, CDR1 MNHNS and CDR2 SASEGT. CDR3 DNA: TGTGCCAGCAGTGAGGGAACAGGCTCTGGGGCCAACGTCCTGACTTTC. This sequence encodes CASSEGTGSGANVLTF.

The table lists this clonotype with many counts. The chain links TRBV12-3 or TRBV12-4 to TRBJ2-3; the D gene is possibly TRBD2 (5 bases). Trimming cost V 5 bases and J 8 bases, with 20 bases left between them. This CDR3 is 15 amino acids long. In nucleotides, the CDR3 is TGTGCCAGCAGTCGTTCCCCTCCCCCAGGAGGTACGCAGTATTTT. The encoded protein is CASSRSPPPGGTQYF.

This chain joins TRBV6-2 or TRBV6-3 and TRBJ2-2; tentatively, D is TRBD2 (7 bases). Germline CDR1 and CDR2: MNHEY and SVGEGT. The CDR3 contains 14 residues. Trimming took 7 bases from V and 4 from J, leaving 13 bases between them. The CDR3: CASIGGAGTGELFF. CDR3 bases: TGTGCCAGCATAGGGGGGGCAGGCACCGGGGAGCTGTTTTTT.

At least ten counts were recorded for this clonotype. Its ends do not fully match the called genes, so a read error is possible. This chain joins TRBV7-2 and TRBJ2-7; possibly TRBD1 for D (6 bases). Germline values: CDR1 SGHTA, CDR2 FQGNSA. The length of the CDR3 is 14 residues. The CDR3 nucleotides are TGTGCCGGCAGCTTAGCCACAGGGCCCCACGAGCAGTACTTC. Translated: CAGSLATGPHEQYF.

J is TRBJ1-5 and V is TRBV6-1, with D maybe TRBD1 (6 bases). This CDR3 comprises 15 residues. The germline CDR1 and CDR2 sequences are MNHNS and SASEGT. The germline V and J ends were trimmed by 5 bases and 2 bases, with 13 bases remaining between them. The CDR3: CASSQQGRGNQPQHF. The DNA for the CDR3 is TGTGCCAGCAGTCAACAGGGTCGGGGCAATCAGCCCCAGCATTTT.

Many counts were recorded for this clonotype. V usage is TRBV12-3 or TRBV12-4 and J usage is TRBJ1-1; no definite D call. The length of the CDR3 is 14 residues. Trimming cost V 2 bases and J 0 bases, with 7 bases left between them. CDR3 DNA sequence: TGTGCCAGCAGTTTAAAGGTAATGAACACTGAAGCTTTCTTT. Translated, it gives CASSLKVMNTEAFF.

This clonotype has a count of ten or more. V gene TRBV12-3 or TRBV12-4 combines with J gene TRBJ1-5; D gene unclear. CDR3 size: 14 residues. Trimming cost V 1 base and J 7 bases, with 11 bases left between them. In DNA, the CDR3 is TGTGCCAGCAGTTTAGGTCTCCGGCGCCAGCCCCAGCATTTT. Its translation: CASSLGLRRQPQHF.

This clonotype was detected ten times or more. The V gene is TRBV24-1, the J gene TRBJ1-2; the D is unclear. The length of the CDR3 is 10 residues. The V end was cut by 9 bases, the J end by 8 bases, with 9 bases between. Germline-derived CDR1 and CDR2 are KGHDR and SFDVKD. The CDR3 region is CATSSGGYTF. CDR3 coding DNA: TGTGCCACCTCTTCCGGGGGCTACACCTTC.

In the case of this clonotype: This may be a read error, as it is one base from a much larger clone. As DNA, the CDR3 is TGCGCCAGCAGCTTGGAAGAGGGGATGAACACTGTAGCTTTCTTT. Translated: CASSLEEGMNTVAFF. This chain uses TRBV5-1 with TRBJ1-1, with D tentatively TRBD1 (5 bases). The CDR3 is 15 amino acids. CDR1 is SGHRS and CDR2 is YFSETQ in the germline V gene. The variable domain in full, completed from reference TRBV5-1 and TRBJ1-1, reads KAGVTQTPRYLIKTRGQQVTLSCSPISGHRSVSWYQQTPGQGLQFLFEYFSETQRNKGNFPGRFSGRQFSNSRSEMNVSTLELGDSALYLCASSLEEGMNTVAFFGQGTRLTVV.

V is TRBV2 and J is TRBJ1-1, with TRBD1 identical over 9 bases. Germline CDR1 reads SNHLY; CDR2 reads FYNNEI. This CDR3 has 14 amino acids. J gave up 7 bases and V 5 bases, and 8 bases lay outside the gene matches. The CDR3 sequence is CASSPGTGFDEAFF. DNA of the CDR3: TGTGCCAGCAGTCCCGGGACAGGGTTTGATGAAGCTTTCTTT.

This clonotype was detected ten times or more. CDR3 in amino acids: CASSPQVVHEQYF. In DNA form, the CDR3 reads TGCGCCAGCAGCCCGCAGGTTGTCCACGAGCAGTACTTC. The chain links TRBV5-1 to TRBJ2-7, with D hard to call. The germline V gene has CDR1 SGHRS and CDR2 YFSETQ. This CDR3 has 13 residues. V lost 4 bases and J 5 bases, leaving 13 bases between the germline ends.

In this sample, this clonotype turned up many times. The chain combines TRBV10-3 with TRBJ2-7; 7 positions agree with TRBD2. The CDR3 sequence is 14 residues long. Germline V gives CDR1 ENHRY, CDR2 SYGVKD. The junction had 5 bases not matched to a gene; V was cut back by 0 bases and J by 6 bases. The CDR3, as DNA: TGTGCCATCAGTGAGTCGAGGGAGGGGTCCGAGCAGTACTTC. Its translation: CAISESREGSEQYF.

This clonotype was counted many times. The chain links TRBV3-1 to TRBJ2-2; weak D call: TRBD2 (6 bases). V lost 1 base, J lost 6 bases, and 9 bases lay in between. CDR1 and CDR2 from the germline V gene are LGHDT and YNNKEL (reference sequence). The CDR3 covers 14 residues. CDR3 in amino acids: CASSQGAGSGELFF. Here the CDR3 DNA reads TGTGCCAGCAGCCAAGGGGCGGGGTCCGGGGAGCTGTTTTTT.